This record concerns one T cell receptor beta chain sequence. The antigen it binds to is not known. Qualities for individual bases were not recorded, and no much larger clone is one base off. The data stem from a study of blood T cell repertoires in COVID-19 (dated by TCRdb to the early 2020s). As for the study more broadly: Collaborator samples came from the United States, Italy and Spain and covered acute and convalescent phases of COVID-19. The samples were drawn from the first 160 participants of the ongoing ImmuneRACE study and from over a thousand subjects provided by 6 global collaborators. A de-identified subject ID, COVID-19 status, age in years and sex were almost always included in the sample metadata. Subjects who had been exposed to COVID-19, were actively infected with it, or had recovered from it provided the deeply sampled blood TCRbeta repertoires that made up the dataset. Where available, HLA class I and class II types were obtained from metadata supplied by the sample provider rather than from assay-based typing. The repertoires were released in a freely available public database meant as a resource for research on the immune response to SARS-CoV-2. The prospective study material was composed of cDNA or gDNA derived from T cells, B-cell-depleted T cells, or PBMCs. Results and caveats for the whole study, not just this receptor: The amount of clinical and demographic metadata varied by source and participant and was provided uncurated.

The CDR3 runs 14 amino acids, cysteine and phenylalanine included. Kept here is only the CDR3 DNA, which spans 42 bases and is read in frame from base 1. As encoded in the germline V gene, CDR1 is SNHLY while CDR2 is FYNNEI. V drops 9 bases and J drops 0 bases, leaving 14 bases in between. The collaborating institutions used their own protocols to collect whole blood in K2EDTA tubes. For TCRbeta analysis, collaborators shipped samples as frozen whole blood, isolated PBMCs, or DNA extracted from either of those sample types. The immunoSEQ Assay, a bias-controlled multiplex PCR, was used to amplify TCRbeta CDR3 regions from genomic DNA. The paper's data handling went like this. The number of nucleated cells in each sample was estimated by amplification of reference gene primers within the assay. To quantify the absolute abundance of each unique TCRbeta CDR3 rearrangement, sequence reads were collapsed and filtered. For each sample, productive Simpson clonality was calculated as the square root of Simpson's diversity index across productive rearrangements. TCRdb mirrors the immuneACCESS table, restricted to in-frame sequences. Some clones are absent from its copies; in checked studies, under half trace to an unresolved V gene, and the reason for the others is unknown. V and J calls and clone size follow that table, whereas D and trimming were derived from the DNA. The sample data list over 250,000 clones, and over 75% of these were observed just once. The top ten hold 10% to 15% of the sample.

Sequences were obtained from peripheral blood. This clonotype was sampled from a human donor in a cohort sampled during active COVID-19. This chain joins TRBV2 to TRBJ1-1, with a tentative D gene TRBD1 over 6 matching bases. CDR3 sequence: CASGDGQMNTEAFF. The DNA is TGTGCCAGTGGAGATGGACAGATGAACACTGAAGCTTTCTTT.